The 27 T cell receptor beta chains below come from one sample, sequenced in a study of cytomegalovirus exposure and HLA in healthy donors. Using immunoSEQ multiplex PCR, the repertoire was profiled, and TCRdb retains in-frame clones only, with some absent. The data show hundreds of thousands of clones, just over 85% seen once. The sample comprised PBMCs. The receptors here all came from a woman aged 18-29 years in good health and CMV-seronegative.

The rearrangement joins TRBV9 to TRBJ2-3, with D possibly TRBD2 on 7 matching bases. V dropped 2 bases and J dropped 2 bases, with 15 bases sitting between them. CDR1 SGDLS and CDR2 YYNGEE come from the germline V gene. The CDR3 is 16 residues long. CDR3 in DNA: TGTGCCAGCAGCGTGAAGGCTGGGGGGGCCACAGATACGCAGTATTTT. Translating gives CASSVKAGGATDTQYF.

The chain has TRBV7-8 and TRBJ1-2, with 9 bases identical to TRBD1. Losses at the gene ends were 5 bases for V and 8 bases for J; bases not matched to a gene: 12. The CDR3 loop spans 15 amino acids. Per germline, CDR1 SGHVS and CDR2 FQNEAQ. This chain's CDR3 is CASSPAGTGSGGYTF. The CDR3 region has the DNA TGTGCCAGCAGCCCAGCCGGGACAGGGTCAGGGGGCTACACCTTC.

Only a few counts were recorded for this clone. This chain uses TRBV19 with TRBJ1-2, with 7 bases that match TRBD1. Trimming took 5 bases from V and 3 from J; bases not matched to a gene: 9. The CDR3 sequence is 15 residues long. The germline CDR1 and CDR2 sequences are LNHDA and SQIVND (reference sequence). The CDR3: CASSDPTGSYYGYTF. The DNA of the CDR3 is TGTGCCAGTAGTGACCCGACAGGGTCCTACTATGGCTACACCTTC.

The chain is built from TRBV4-1 and TRBJ1-2; D remains unclear. The ends were cut back, 0 bases at V and 3 bases at J, with 5 bases in the middle. Germline CDR1 is MGHRA and CDR2 is YSYEKL. CDR3 length: 13 residues. CDR3 sequence reads: CASSQEAYYGYTF. CDR3 in DNA: TGCGCCAGCAGCCAAGAAGCTTACTATGGCTACACCTTC.

The chain employs TRBV7-9 and TRBJ2-1, with TRBD2 identical over 10 bases. J was trimmed by 7 bases and V by 1 base; bases with no gene match: 10. This CDR3 spans 17 amino acids. Germline CDR1 SEHNR, CDR2 FQNEAQ (reference sequence). This chain's CDR3 is CASSLVGTSGNFNEQFF. The CDR3 DNA is TGTGCCAGCAGCTTAGTGGGCACTAGCGGGAACTTTAATGAGCAGTTCTTC.

V is TRBV5-6 and J is TRBJ2-7, with D unclear. The V and J ends lost 2 bases and 5 bases respectively, with 5 bases between them. The CDR3 sequence is 11 residues long. The germline CDR1 and CDR2 sequences are SGHDT and YYEEEE. The CDR3: CASSLSNEQYF. The CDR3 coding sequence is TGTGCCAGCAGCTTATCAAACGAGCAGTACTTC. Variable domain in full (rest from reference TRBV5-6 and TRBJ2-7): DAGVTQSPTHLIKTRGQQVTLRCSPKSGHDTVSWYQQALGQGPQFIFQYYEEEERQRGNFPDRFSGHQFPNYSSELNVNALLLGDSALYLCASSLSNEQYFGPGTRLTVT.

The rearrangement links TRBV5-1 to TRBJ1-4, with 9 bases that match TRBD1. V lost 0 bases, J lost 7 bases, and 7 bases stayed unmatched. This CDR3 is 16 amino acids long. In germline, CDR1 is SGHRS, CDR2 YFSETQ. For the CDR3, the DNA is TGCGCCAGCAGCTTGGTGGGGGACAGGGAGCTTGAAAAACTGTTTTTT. It specifies CASSLVGDRELEKLFF.

The chain joins TRBV4-1 to TRBJ2-3; D unresolved. Germline-derived CDR1 and CDR2 are MGHRA and YSYEKL. CDR3 length equals 13 residues. Deletions cut 2 bases from V and 2 bases from J, with 5 bases between. The DNA for the CDR3 is TGCGCCAGCAGCCAATCGTACACAGATACGCAGTATTTT. Translation: CASSQSYTDTQYF.

This rearrangement joins TRBV2 to TRBJ2-1; D gene ambiguous. In germline, CDR1 is SNHLY, CDR2 FYNNEI. The CDR3 runs to 13 residues. The V and J ends lost 2 bases and 4 bases respectively, with 6 bases between them. The CDR3 DNA sequence: TGTGCCAGCAGTGAAAGCCGATACAATGAGCAGTTCTTC. Translation gives CASSESRYNEQFF.

This sequence joins TRBV28 and TRBJ2-5; 10 nucleotides match TRBD2. The CDR3 runs to 17 residues. The V segment lost 1 base and the J segment 3 bases; nucleotides outside the gene matches: 8. Germline V gene sequence: CDR1 MDHEN, CDR2 SYDVKM. The CDR3 is CASSLLGVAGGEETQYF. The CDR3 nucleotides are TGTGCCAGCAGTTTATTAGGAGTAGCGGGAGGTGAAGAGACCCAGTACTTC.

The chain combines TRBV5-1 with TRBJ2-3; 7 bases line up with TRBD2. CDR1 SGHRS and CDR2 YFSETQ come from the germline V gene. The CDR3 is made up of 16 amino acids. The junction had 7 bases not matched to a gene; V was cut back by 2 bases and J by 1 base. For the CDR3, the DNA is TGCGCCAGCAGCTTATTTGCGGGAGAGGGCACAGATACGCAGTATTTT. Translated, it gives CASSLFAGEGTDTQYF.

The rearrangement links TRBV2 to TRBJ2-5, with a tentative D call TRBD2 (6 bases). The CDR3 sequence is 11 residues long. The V gene's germline CDR1 is SNHLY and CDR2 FYNNEI. V lost 6 bases, J lost 13 bases, and 15 bases lay in between. The CDR3 loop is CASRTRLVGYF. The CDR3, as DNA: TGTGCCAGCAGAACTAGACTAGTTGGGTACTTC. Using reference TRBV2 and TRBJ2-5 for the parts outside the CDR3, the full variable domain is EPEVTQTPSHQVTQMGQEVILRCVPISNHLYFYWYRQILGQKVEFLVSFYNNEISEKSEIFDDQFSVERPDGSNFTLKIRSTKLEDSAMYFCASRTRLVGYFGPGTRLLVL.

This clone was seen only once. V gene TRBV28 combines with J gene TRBJ1-2; D is ambiguous. Germline lookup yields CDR1 MDHEN and CDR2 SYDVKM. The CDR3 covers 16 residues. V was clipped by 1 base and J by 2 bases, with 14 bases between them. DNA of the CDR3: TGTGCCAGCAGTTTATATTCGAGGTTGTCCAACTATGGCTACACCTTC. This translates into CASSLYSRLSNYGYTF.

Written as DNA, the CDR3 is TGTGCCAGCAGCCACCTAGCGGCTCAGACAGATACGCAGTATTTT. This translates into CASSHLAAQTDTQYF. The chain uses TRBV13 and TRBJ2-3; 7 nucleotides agree with TRBD2. Germline V gives CDR1 PRHDT, CDR2 FYEKMQ (reference sequence). There are 15 residues in the CDR3. Trimming took 5 bases from V and 3 from J; bases not matched to a gene: 8.

The rearrangement uses TRBV9 and TRBJ2-1; 7 bases agree with TRBD1. CDR3 length equals 16 residues. Trimming cost V 4 bases and J 4 bases; bases outside gene matches: 11. Germline-derived CDR1 and CDR2 are SGDLS and YYNGEE. DNA for the CDR3: TGTGCCAGCAGCAAAGGGGGCGCCCTCCGGTACAATGAGCAGTTCTTC. It yields the protein CASSKGGALRYNEQFF.

This chain joins TRBV4-2 and TRBJ2-7; TRBD2 matches 7 bases. The CDR3 has 17 amino acids. V gave up 0 bases and J gave up 0 bases; unmatched junction bases: 8. CDR1 is LGHNA, CDR2 YNFKEQ, per germline. CDR3 residues: CASSQDPGEGHSYEQYF. CDR3 coding DNA: TGTGCCAGCAGCCAAGACCCGGGGGAGGGTCACTCCTACGAGCAGTACTTC.

This chain links TRBV10-2 with TRBJ2-7, with 9 bases lining up with TRBD1. The CDR3 length is 13 residues. Germline V gene data show CDR1 as WSHSY and CDR2 as SAAADI. J lost 5 bases, V lost 8 bases, and 7 bases had no gene match. CDR3 in amino acids: CASEPGQGNEQYF. The CDR3 DNA follows: TGCGCCAGCGAACCGGGACAGGGAAACGAGCAGTACTTC.

CDR3 sequence: CASSPRTSGAGNEQFF. The DNA for the CDR3 is TGCGCCAGCAGCCCCCGGACTAGCGGGGCCGGCAATGAGCAGTTCTTC. The chain couples TRBV5-1 to TRBJ2-1; 12 bases fit TRBD2. Per germline, CDR1 SGHRS and CDR2 YFSETQ. The CDR3 has 16 amino acids. V dropped 4 bases and J dropped 6; count of bases not matched to a gene: 8.

The rearrangement links TRBV28 to TRBJ2-7, with 10 bases matching TRBD2. The CDR3 length is 17 residues. V dropped 3 bases and J dropped 3; count of bases not matched to a gene: 11. CDR1 and CDR2 (germline): MDHEN, SYDVKM. This chain's CDR3 is CASSFPLATSGNYEQYF. Written as DNA, the CDR3 is TGTGCCAGCAGTTTCCCCCTCGCAACTAGCGGGAACTACGAGCAGTACTTC.

The chain couples TRBV6-1 to TRBJ2-1, with 12 bases lining up with TRBD2. Germline-derived CDR1 and CDR2 are MNHNS and SASEGT. V was clipped by 4 bases and J by 5 bases; unmatched bases: 9. This CDR3 has 17 amino acids. CDR3 in DNA: TGTGCCAGCAGTGGACTAGCGGGAGCCCCTTCTAACAATGAGCAGTTCTTC. Protein product: CASSGLAGAPSNNEQFF.

The gene calls are TRBV6-6 and TRBJ2-4; weak D call: TRBD2 (6 bases). V was shortened by 6 bases and J by 3 bases, with 15 bases between the two germline ends. Germline lookup yields CDR1 MNHNY and CDR2 SVGAGI (reference sequence). The CDR3 has 15 residues. CDR3: CASSSISEGKNIQYF. The CDR3 DNA reads TGTGCCAGCAGCTCCATTTCGGAGGGCAAAAACATTCAGTACTTC.

This clone has only one observation. This chain joins TRBV28 and TRBJ2-7, with 10 bases identical to TRBD1. Trimming at V came to 5 bases and at J to 4 bases, leaving 8 bases not matched to a gene. The CDR3 totals 15 residues. Germline CDR1 reads MDHEN; CDR2 reads SYDVKM. CDR3 loop: CASSPRQGAVYEQYF. The CDR3 nucleotides are TGTGCCAGCAGTCCCCGACAGGGGGCGGTTTACGAGCAGTACTTC.

The V gene is TRBV12-5, the J gene TRBJ1-2, with 9 bases matching TRBD1. The CDR3 is 16 amino acids. The J segment lost 1 base and the V segment lost 5 bases, leaving 8 bases of the junction unmatched. The germline CDR1 and CDR2 sequences are LGHNT and FRNRAP. For the CDR3, the DNA is TGTGCTAGTGGTCCGAACCGGGACAGGGTTAACTATGGCTACACCTTC. Its translation: CASGPNRDRVNYGYTF. Supplemented by reference TRBV12-5 and TRBJ1-2, the full variable domain reads DARVTQTPRHKVTEMGQEVTMRCQPILGHNTVFWYRQTMMQGLELLAYFRNRAPLDDSGMPKDRFSAEMPDATLATLKIQPSEPRDSAVYFCASGPNRDRVNYGYTFGSGTRLTVV.

V usage is TRBV6-1 and J usage is TRBJ2-2; 11 bases are a match to TRBD1. The CDR3 loop spans 14 amino acids. The V gene end was trimmed by 9 bases and the J gene end by 5 bases; junction bases not matched to a gene: 5. Germline V CDR1 and CDR2: MNHNS, SASEGT. The chain's CDR3 is CASIRDRGTGELFF. The CDR3 nucleotides are TGTGCCAGTATTCGGGACAGGGGGACCGGGGAGCTGTTTTTT.

The rearrangement joins TRBV19 to TRBJ1-3, with D perhaps TRBD1 (5 bases). CDR1 and CDR2 (germline): LNHDA, SQIVND (reference sequence). The CDR3 has 15 amino acids. With 4 bases removed from V and 4 bases from J, the gap between germline ends came to 14 bases. In nucleotides, the CDR3 is TGTGCCAGTAGTACCTACAGGCTAGAAGGAAACACCATATATTTT. As protein: CASSTYRLEGNTIYF.

The chain has TRBV2 and TRBJ2-3; 11 bases are a match to TRBD2. Trimming took 4 bases from V and 8 from J; bases not matched to a gene: 11. The CDR3 sequence is 16 residues long. CDR1 and CDR2 from the germline V gene are SNHLY and FYNNEI. CDR3 DNA sequence: TGTGCCAGCAGTGCCCCACTAGCGGGAGCAGGTGGTACGCAGTATTTT. It encodes CASSAPLAGAGGTQYF.

V gene TRBV18 combines with J gene TRBJ1-6; no firm D call. CDR1 KGHSH and CDR2 LQKENI come from the germline V gene. The CDR3 spans 16 residues. Trimming took off 3 bases at V and 7 bases at J, with 16 bases between the two ends. Here the CDR3 DNA reads TGTGCCAGCTCACCGATCCTTCAAGGGAGAAATTCACCCCTCCACTTT. Its protein is CASSPILQGRNSPLHF.